This T cell receptor beta chain comes out of a study of blood T cell repertoires in COVID-19. Looking at the study overall: Samples representing acute and convalescent COVID-19 were sourced from the United States, Italy and Spain. From T cells, B-cell-depleted T cells, or PBMCs came the material, which was cDNA or gDNA.

V lost 7 bases, J lost 3 bases, and 13 bases lay in between. From germline, CDR1 is SGHRS and CDR2 YFSETQ. This CDR3 region has 13 residues. In the original workflow: Nucleated cell counts were estimated from reference gene primer amplification. TCRdb keeps only in-frame clones here, not all; method: immunoSEQ multiplex PCR. V and J calls and clone size are those listed in that table; D and trimming were worked out from the DNA. The data show 100,000 or so clones, with more than 85% seen just once and approximately 7.3% held by the top ten. Sequencing was done on a sample of peripheral blood. This chain uses TRBV5-1 with TRBJ1-1; the D gene is possibly TRBD1 (6 bases). The TCR sequence derives from a man aged 30-40 years in a cohort sampled during active COVID-19. The CDR3 loop is CASRGGPDTEAFF. As DNA, the CDR3 is TGCGCCAGCCGCGGGGGCCCGGACACTGAAGCTTTCTTT.